This T cell receptor (beta chain) was observed in a study of blood T cell repertoires in COVID-19. Study information: PBMCs, B-cell-depleted T cells, or T cells were the source of the cDNA or gDNA that made up the material.

The study drew participants aged about 18 to 95 years from roughly 25 US areas. Participants in the exposed group had met a COVID-19 case in the 2 weeks before joining the study. Study processing details: Using reference gene primer amplification, nucleated cell counts were estimated. The assay was immunoSEQ multiplex PCR, and TCRdb's table has in-frame clones only and misses some. From that table come the V and J calls and clone size; the DNA was used to work out D and trimming. The table records more than 300,000 clones, 90% of them present only once. The CDR3 totals 16 residues. Germline CDR1 is LGHDT and CDR2 is YNNKEL (reference sequence). V shed 3 bases and J shed 9 bases, with 21 bases lying between them.

The sequencing input was PBMCs or T cells enriched from blood (not recorded which). The clonotype comes from a young woman who had been exposed to COVID-19. V usage is TRBV3-1 (or the pseudogene TRBV3-2) and J usage is TRBJ2-1, with D unresolved. The DNA of the CDR3 is TGTGCCAGCAGCCAGTCCTCGGTTTTTTCGTCCGTTGAGCAGTTCTTC. Translating it yields CASSQSSVFSSVEQFF.